This record covers a single T cell receptor (beta chain). Its antigen is unknown. No base qualities exist here, and no much larger clone lies one base off it. Counted from cysteine to phenylalanine, this CDR3 has 11 amino acids. The sequence is cut down to CDR3 DNA, 33 bases in frame from base 1. Between the V and J ends, shortened by 2 bases and 7 bases respectively, the junction contains 5 bases. In the germline V gene (reference sequence), CDR1 corresponds to MNHNY and CDR2 to SVGAGI. The sample originates from a study of blood T cell repertoires in COVID-19 (dated by TCRdb to 2019 to 2021). Some background on the complete study: Collaborator samples came from the United States, Italy and Spain and covered acute and convalescent phases of COVID-19. Where HLA class I and class II types were available, the types were taken from metadata supplied by the sample provider, not from assay-based typing. The material from the prospective study consisted of cDNA or gDNA derived from T cells, B-cell-depleted T cells, or PBMCs. The repertoires were released in a freely available public database meant as a resource for research on the immune response to SARS-CoV-2. Deeply sampled blood TCRbeta repertoires from subjects exposed to, actively infected with, or recovered from COVID-19 were included in the dataset. Sample metadata almost always included a de-identified subject ID, COVID-19 status, age in years and sex. The samples were drawn from two sources: the first 160 participants of the ongoing ImmuneRACE study, and over 950 subjects contributed by 6 global collaborators. The study at large found these results: How much clinical and demographic metadata was included differed by source and by participant, and the metadata was provided uncurated.

The collaborating institutions used their own protocols to collect whole blood in K2EDTA tubes. For TCRbeta analysis, collaborators shipped samples as frozen whole blood, isolated PBMCs, or DNA extracted from either of those sample types. The immunoSEQ Assay, a bias-controlled multiplex PCR, was used to amplify TCRbeta CDR3 regions from genomic DNA. Regarding the original processing steps: The number of nucleated cells in each sample was estimated by amplification of reference gene primers within the assay. To quantify the absolute abundance of each unique TCRbeta CDR3 rearrangement, sequence reads were collapsed and filtered. For each sample, productive Simpson clonality was calculated by taking the square root of Simpson's diversity index across productive rearrangements. Drawn from immuneACCESS, this table holds only the in-frame rearrangements with V and J called that TCRdb kept. Clones are partly lost; checked studies trace under half to an unresolved V gene and leave the rest unexplained. V and J calls and clone size are copied from that table; D and trimming were computed from the DNA. The sample contains more than 300,000 clones, over 70% of them found a single time. Jointly, the top ten make up roughly 1.3% of the sample.

The sample was peripheral blood. The sequence joins TRBV6-6 to TRBJ1-2; the D gene lacks a confident call. The TCR originated in a woman in her forties or fifties with acute or convalescent COVID-19. The DNA sequence follows: TGTGCCAGCAGTTACCAAATTGGCTACACCTTC. It codes for CASSYQIGYTF.